Listed below are T cell receptor beta chains from one sample, sequenced in a study of blood T cell repertoires in COVID-19. Assay used: immunoSEQ multiplex PCR; TCRdb lists only in-frame clones, some missing. The repertoire holds more than 95,000 clones, about 91% seen once, with about 6.3% in the top ten. Sequencing was carried out using peripheral blood. These receptors came from a human donor in a cohort sampled during active COVID-19. CDR3s include the opening cysteine and the closing phenylalanine or tryptophan. A D gene is named only where the DNA matches it firmly. The size of a clone is reported for some rows only, either as once, few or many, or as a class for expanded clones.

D: .
size: .
J: TRBJ2-2
V: TRBV4-2
CDR3: CASSPKPGVVTGELFF
DNA: TGTGCCAGCAGCCCCAAACCAGGGGTCGTCACCGGGGAGCTGTTTTTT

D: .
size: .
J: TRBJ1-4
V: TRBV12-3/TRBV12-4
CDR3: CASSLAGGGKLFF
DNA: TGTGCCAGCAGTTTAGCGGGTGGAGGAAAACTGTTTTTT

D: .
size: .
J: TRBJ2-7
V: TRBV7-2
CDR3: CASGEASGSSYEQYF
DNA: TGTGCCAGCGGCGAAGCCAGTGGGAGCTCCTACGAGCAGTACTTC

D: .
size: .
J: TRBJ2-2
V: TRBV2
CDR3: CASSRWGPIASSGHTGELFF
DNA: TGTGCCAGCAGTCGGTGGGGGCCCATCGCCTCTAGCGGACACACCGGGGAGCTGTTTTTT

D: .
size: .
J: TRBJ2-7
V: TRBV7-2
CDR3: CASSLITGTHEQYF
DNA: TGTGCCAGCAGCTTAATTACGGGTACCCACGAGCAGTACTTC

D: .
size: .
J: TRBJ2-4
V: TRBV10-2
CDR3: CASSESRLLAKNIQYF
DNA: TGCGCCAGCAGTGAGTCCCGACTGCTAGCCAAAAACATTCAGTACTTC

D: .
size: .
J: TRBJ1-5
V: TRBV7-9
CDR3: CASSGAAGSNQPQHF
DNA: TGTGCCAGCAGCGGGGCGGCGGGAAGCAATCAGCCCCAGCATTTT

D: .
size: .
J: TRBJ2-7
V: TRBV5-6
CDR3: CASSQTGYEQYF
DNA: TGTGCCAGCAGCCAGACGGGCTACGAGCAGTACTTC

D: .
size: .
J: TRBJ1-2
V: TRBV28
CDR3: CASSQGNYGYTF
DNA: TGTGCCAGCAGTCAGGGGAACTATGGCTACACCTTC

D: TRBD1
size: .
J: TRBJ1-3
V: TRBV5-5
CDR3: CASSTNRGLGNTIYF
DNA: TGTGCCAGCAGCACAAACAGGGGGCTTGGAAACACCATATATTTT

D: .
size: .
J: TRBJ1-3
V: TRBV7-6
CDR3: CASSLGPAPAGVSGNTIYF
DNA: TGTGCCAGCAGCTTGGGACCTGCGCCTGCGGGAGTCTCTGGAAACACCATATATTTT

D: TRBD2
size: .
J: TRBJ2-4
V: TRBV20-1
CDR3: CSASGLAGGAKNIQYF
DNA: TGCAGTGCTAGTGGACTAGCGGGAGGAGCCAAAAACATTCAGTACTTC

D: TRBD2
size: .
J: TRBJ2-1
V: TRBV4-3
CDR3: CASSQDFAGGPVPYNEQFF
DNA: TGCGCCAGCAGCCAAGATTTTGCGGGGGGGCCGGTGCCCTACAATGAGCAGTTCTTC

D: TRBD1
size: .
J: TRBJ1-4
V: TRBV5-1
CDR3: CASSLASGTGNEKLFF
DNA: TGCGCCAGCAGCTTGGCCTCCGGGACAGGCAATGAAAAACTGTTTTTT

D: .
size: .
J: TRBJ2-7
V: TRBV28
CDR3: CASSLPSGVYEQYF
DNA: TGTGCCAGCAGTTTACCTTCCGGGGTCTACGAGCAGTACTTC

D: TRBD1
size: .
J: TRBJ2-2
V: TRBV28
CDR3: CASSSTGAATGELFF
DNA: TGTGCCAGCAGCTCGACAGGGGCAGCCACCGGGGAGCTGTTTTTT

D: .
size: .
J: TRBJ1-1
V: TRBV7-9
CDR3: CASSPLWTAEAFF
DNA: TGTGCCAGCAGCCCACTTTGGACAGCCGAAGCTTTCTTT

D: TRBD2
size: .
J: TRBJ2-1
V: TRBV30
CDR3: CASQPAGVWSWFF
DNA: TGTGCCTCCCAACCGGCGGGAGTATGGTCGTGGTTCTTC

D: TRBD1
size: .
J: TRBJ2-7
V: TRBV2
CDR3: CASSRQGLNHEQYF
DNA: TGTGCCAGCAGCCGACAGGGATTGAACCACGAGCAGTACTTC

D: .
size: .
J: TRBJ2-4
V: TRBV2
CDR3: CASSASGLTKNIQYF
DNA: TGTGCCAGCAGTGCTTCGGGGTTAACCAAAAACATTCAGTACTTC

D: TRBD1
size: .
J: TRBJ2-7
V: TRBV6-1
CDR3: CASSEGDRGEQYF
DNA: TGTGCCAGCAGTGAAGGGGACAGGGGCGAGCAGTACTTC

D: TRBD1
size: .
J: TRBJ2-7
V: TRBV7-2
CDR3: CASSPTTGDRVRYEQYF
DNA: TGTGCCAGCAGCCCAACAACTGGGGACAGGGTGCGCTACGAGCAGTACTTC

D: .
size: .
J: TRBJ2-5
V: TRBV20-1
CDR3: CSAQGPQTQYF
DNA: TGCAGTGCCCAGGGGCCGCAGACCCAGTACTTC

D: TRBD2
size: .
J: TRBJ2-1
V: TRBV4-3
CDR3: CASSLSAGTSGNNEQFF
DNA: TGCGCCAGCAGCCTTTCCGCCGGGACTAGCGGGAACAATGAGCAGTTCTTC

D: .
size: .
J: TRBJ1-2
V: TRBV6-1
CDR3: CASSESWWGRGGNGYTF
DNA: TGTGCCAGCAGTGAAAGTTGGTGGGGCAGGGGTGGAAATGGCTACACCTTC

D: TRBD2
size: once
J: TRBJ2-7
V: TRBV5-1
CDR3: CASSQTSGGEPSPYF
DNA: TGCGCCAGCAGCCAGACTAGCGGGGGTGAACCTAGTCCGTACTTC

D: .
size: .
J: TRBJ2-7
V: TRBV9
CDR3: CASSVDGGSVSYEQYF
DNA: TGTGCCAGCAGCGTAGATGGAGGGTCGGTTTCCTACGAGCAGTACTTC

D: .
size: .
J: TRBJ2-2
V: TRBV10-1
CDR3: CASSESLGELFF
DNA: TGCGCCAGCAGTGAGTCCCTCGGGGAGCTGTTTTTT

D: .
size: .
J: TRBJ1-6
V: TRBV4-1
CDR3: CASSPRATDNINFNNSPLHF
DNA: TGCGCCAGCAGCCCTCGCGCGACAGACAACATAAATTTTAATAATTCACCCCTCCACTTT

D: TRBD1
size: once
J: TRBJ1-1
V: TRBV2
CDR3: CASSVSGGTEAFF
DNA: TGTGCCAGCAGTGTGTCAGGGGGCACTGAAGCTTTCTTT

D: TRBD1
size: .
J: TRBJ1-1
V: TRBV4-2
CDR3: CASSQDPRDRAFF
DNA: TGTGCCAGCAGCCAGGATCCCCGGGACAGGGCTTTCTTT